This entry lists 30 T cell receptor beta chains sequenced from one sample in a study of blood T cells in healthy people across ages. A second PCR of about 6 to 12 cycles used a sample-barcoded 5' primer and a J-beta primer mix. TCRdb reprocessed the 5' RACE reads via MiXCR and lists one record per CDR3 protein. The sample holds approximately 1.5 million distinct CDR3 sequences, 35% to 45% seen once. The sequencing input was blood. The receptors derive from a woman aged 18 to 35 in good health.

The CDR3 is CSARGPEADTQYF. The CDR3, as DNA: TGCAGTGCTAGGGGCCCTGAAGCAGATACGCAGTATTTT. The chain carries TRBV20-1 and TRBJ2-3; D is unclear. CDR1 DFQATT and CDR2 SNEGSKA come from the germline V gene (reference sequence). V was cut by 3 bases and J by 4 bases, with 11 bases left in between. The CDR3 is made up of 13 amino acids.

The chain joins TRBV27 to TRBJ2-1; D gene ambiguous. Germline V gives CDR1 MNHEY, CDR2 SMNVEV (reference sequence). The CDR3 consists of 16 residues. Trimming took 7 bases from V and 6 from J, leaving 22 bases between them. Here the CDR3 DNA reads TGTGCCAGCACCCCTAGGAGTCCAAATCCCTGCAATGAGCAGTTCTTC. Its translation is CASTPRSPNPCNEQFF.

The CDR3 spells CSVGRTSSGGEQYF. In DNA form, the CDR3 reads TGCAGCGTCGGGAGGACTAGCTCAGGGGGTGAGCAGTACTTC. The chain uses TRBV29-1 and TRBJ2-5; D may be TRBD2 (8 bases). The CDR3 length is 14 residues. Germline V CDR1 and CDR2: SQVTM, ANQGSEA. Trimming took 6 bases from V and 11 from J, leaving 25 bases between them.

This clonotype was observed a handful of times. The CDR3 region is CSAAPHVPNTEAFF. CDR3 nucleotide sequence: TGCAGTGCTGCCCCGCATGTTCCGAACACTGAAGCTTTCTTT. The chain combines TRBV20-1 with TRBJ1-1, with no clear D. Per the germline V gene, CDR1 is DFQATT and CDR2 is SNEGSKA (reference sequence). The CDR3 has 14 residues. V dropped 5 bases and J dropped 1 base, with 14 bases sitting between them.

The rearrangement links TRBV20-1 to TRBJ1-5, with D maybe TRBD1 (5 bases). The V and J ends lost 1 base and 6 bases respectively, with 13 bases between them. The CDR3 has 14 amino acids. The germline gives CDR1 DFQATT, CDR2 SNEGSKA (reference sequence). CDR3 loop: CSARGGAPGQPQHF. The CDR3 DNA follows: TGCAGTGCTAGAGGCGGGGCTCCAGGTCAGCCCCAGCATTTT.

The rearrangement joins TRBV4-1 to TRBJ2-1, with 8 nucleotides matching TRBD2. The CDR3 consists of 18 residues. After removal of 2 bases from V and 11 bases from J, the junction contained 20 bases not matched to a gene. Germline assignment: CDR1 MGHRA and CDR2 YSYEKL. In nucleotides, the CDR3 is TGCGCCAGCAGCCAAAAGTCGATCCGGGAACGAGCTAGCGGGCAGCAGTTCTTC. Amino acids: CASSQKSIRERASGQQFF.

This clonotype came up many times. The chain couples TRBV29-1 to TRBJ1-2; D is uncertain. The germline V gene has CDR1 SQVTM and CDR2 ANQGSEA. The length of the CDR3 is 12 residues. V was cut by 3 bases and J by 2 bases, with 7 bases left in between. CDR3 residues: CSVDGQNYGYTF. The DNA for the CDR3 is TGCAGCGTTGACGGTCAGAACTATGGCTACACCTTC.

V usage is TRBV19 and J usage is TRBJ2-3; D unresolved. Between the trimmed V and J ends, which lost 7 bases and 6 bases, there was a span of 8 bases. The germline gives CDR1 LNHDA, CDR2 SQIVND (reference sequence). The CDR3 loop spans 11 amino acids. In nucleotides, the CDR3 is TGTGCCAGTACAGGAGCGGATACGCAGTATTTT. It is translated as CASTGADTQYF.

The chain joins TRBV20-1 to TRBJ1-1; D is possibly TRBD1 (5 bases). Trimming took 3 bases from V and 7 from J, leaving 12 bases between them. CDR3 size: 12 residues. CDR1 DFQATT and CDR2 SNEGSKA come from the germline V gene (reference sequence). As DNA, the CDR3 is TGCAGTGCTAGGGGGGGAGGCCGTGAAGCTTTCTTT. It translates to CSARGGGREAFF.

J is TRBJ1-6 and V is TRBV18; D unclear. CDR3 length: 15 residues. Germline-derived CDR1 and CDR2 are KGHSH and LQKENI. The V end lost 1 base, the J end lost 8 bases, and 12 bases lay between the germline ends. The chain's CDR3 is CASSPLDRSDSPLHF. CDR3 DNA sequence: TGTGCCAGCTCACCACTGGACCGTTCGGATTCACCCCTCCACTTT.

The V call is TRBV29-1, the J call TRBJ1-2; 10 nucleotides line up with TRBD1. The V and J ends lost 8 bases and 6 bases, in that order; junction bases with no gene match: 6. This CDR3 comprises 12 residues. Germline V gene data show CDR1 as SQVTM and CDR2 as ANQGSEA. CDR3 amino acids: CSLTGGVDGYTF. The CDR3 DNA follows: TGCAGCTTGACAGGGGGCGTAGATGGCTACACCTTC.

This clonotype showed up just a few times. V and J are TRBV6-5 and TRBJ2-7; possibly TRBD1 or TRBD2 for D (5 bases each). Trimming removed 3 bases from V and 5 bases from J, with 11 bases in between. CDR1 and CDR2 (germline): MNHEY, SVGAGI. The CDR3 sequence is 13 residues long. The CDR3 region is CASSYRDEDEQYF. Written as DNA, the CDR3 is TGTGCCAGCAGTTATAGGGACGAAGACGAGCAGTACTTC.

For this clonotype: This clone may be a read error of a much larger clone one base away. The chain employs TRBV20-1 and TRBJ2-7; tentatively, D is TRBD2 (6 bases). The CDR3 length is 14 residues. The germline gives CDR1 DFQATT, CDR2 SNEGSKA (reference sequence). The V and J ends lost 1 base and 7 bases respectively, with 17 bases between them. The CDR3 sequence is CSARGGASYNEQYF. Here the CDR3 DNA reads TGCAGTGCTAGAGGCGGGGCCTCCTACAATGAGCAGTACTTC.

The CDR3 DNA follows: TGCAGTGCCGCTAGCGGGAGGGCCCATGAGCAGTTCTTC. Translation gives CSAASGRAHEQFF. The V gene is TRBV20-1, the J gene TRBJ2-1; TRBD2 matches 12 bases. CDR1 DFQATT and CDR2 SNEGSKA come from the germline V gene (reference sequence). The CDR3 consists of 13 residues. V lost 6 bases, J lost 8 bases, and 5 bases stayed unmatched.

This clonotype appeared a few times. The chain is built from TRBV20-1 and TRBJ2-2; 7 nucleotides match TRBD1. The germline V gene has CDR1 DFQATT and CDR2 SNEGSKA (reference sequence). The CDR3 length is 16 residues. V lost 1 base and J lost 1; bases outside the gene matches: 6. CDR3 in DNA: TGCAGTGCTAGAGCAACGAGACAGGGGAACACCGGGGAGCTGTTTTTT. This translates into CSARATRQGNTGELFF.

The chain couples TRBV20-1 to TRBJ2-3; D perhaps matches TRBD2 (5 bases). CDR1 is DFQATT and CDR2 is SNEGSKA in the germline V gene (reference sequence). This CDR3 has 15 residues. The V end was cut by 3 bases, the J end by 2 bases, with 15 bases between. CDR3: CSASSRDPHTDTQYF. The CDR3 DNA follows: TGCAGTGCTAGCTCCCGGGATCCGCACACAGATACGCAGTATTTT.

The chain couples TRBV14 to TRBJ2-5, with 9 positions matching TRBD1. After removal of 0 bases from V and 11 bases from J, the junction contained 7 bases not matched to a gene. Looked up from germline, CDR1 is SGHDN and CDR2 is FVKESK. The CDR3 is 14 residues long. The chain's CDR3 is CASSQDTGGNEQYF. The CDR3 region has the DNA TGTGCCAGCAGCCAAGATACAGGGGGCAATGAGCAGTACTTC. Filled out from reference TRBV14 and TRBJ2-5, the complete variable domain reads EAGVTQFPSHSVIEKGQTVTLRCDPISGHDNLYWYRRVMGKEIKFLLHFVKESKQDESGMPNNRFLAERTGGTYSTLKVQPAELEDSGVYFCASSQDTGGNEQYFGPGTRLLVL.

The sample holds many counts of this clonotype. The chain combines TRBV7-2 with TRBJ1-2; D remains unclear. CDR3 length equals 13 residues. Between the trimmed V and J ends, which lost 2 bases and 2 bases, there was a span of 6 bases. The germline V gene encodes CDR1 SGHTA and CDR2 FQGNSA. The CDR3 region has the DNA TGTGCCAGCAGCTTACAGGACAACTATGGCTACACCTTC. Translating it yields CASSLQDNYGYTF.

The chain carries TRBV6-5 and TRBJ2-4, with D perhaps assigned TRBD1 or TRBD2 (5 bases each). With the DNA end fitting TRBJ2-7 better, the J assignment may be wrong. This CDR3 contains 15 residues. Germline V gene lookup returns CDR1 MNHEY and CDR2 SVGAGI. This chain's CDR3 is CASSYSRYEGHEQYF. The CDR3 DNA follows: TGTGCCAGCAGTTACTCGCGTTACGAGGGACACGAGCAGTACTTC.

The chain uses TRBV9 and TRBJ2-2, with D perhaps TRBD1 or TRBD2 (5 bases each). The CDR3 loop spans 15 amino acids. Germline V gives CDR1 SGDLS, CDR2 YYNGEE. The V gene lost 2 bases and the J gene lost 0 bases, with 8 bases spanning the gap. The CDR3: CASSVGVTNTGELFF. The CDR3 bases are TGTGCCAGCAGCGTGGGGGTGACGAACACCGGGGAGCTGTTTTTT.

There are a few counts of this clonotype. This chain joins TRBV25-1 and TRBJ1-1, with a tentative D call TRBD1 (5 bases). The germline gives CDR1 MGHDK, CDR2 SYGVNS. This CDR3 spans 13 amino acids. V was pared by 10 bases and J by 3 bases, with 15 bases between. CDR3 region: CATPRRVDTEAFF. CDR3 sequence (DNA): TGTGCCACCCCGCGCAGGGTGGACACTGAAGCTTTCTTT.

A remark on this clonotype: This may be a read error, as it is one base from a much larger clone. The CDR3 end shows no conserved phenylalanine or tryptophan, and so a read error is likely. J is TRBJ2-4 and V is TRBV11-2; D is unresolved. The CDR3 contains 11 residues. V was shortened by 5 bases and J by 13 bases, with 12 bases between the two germline ends. Germline CDR1 and CDR2: SGHAT and FQNNGV. The CDR3 here is CASSVRREQYS. The CDR3 DNA follows: TGTGCCAGCAGCGTAAGACGTGAGCAGTACTCC.

The chain combines TRBV9 with TRBJ1-4; D may be TRBD1 (5 bases). Trimming pared 4 bases from V and 8 bases from J, leaving 12 bases between. Per germline, CDR1 SGDLS and CDR2 YYNGEE. The length of the CDR3 is 13 residues. The CDR3 loop is CASSQGSEEKLFF. The CDR3 DNA is TGTGCCAGCAGCCAGGGATCGGAAGAAAAACTGTTTTTT.

The chain recombines TRBV13 with TRBJ2-1; D might be TRBD1 or TRBD2, each matching 7 bases. The J call may be incorrect, as the DNA end agrees better with TRBJ2-7. Germline V lookup: CDR1 PRHDT, CDR2 FYEKMQ (reference sequence). The CDR3 consists of 16 residues. CDR3: CASSFGRGGSYNEQYF. In DNA form, the CDR3 reads TGTGCCAGCAGCTTCGGCAGGGGGGGGTCCTACAATGAGCAGTACTTC.

V usage is TRBV29-1 and J usage is TRBJ2-7; D gene unclear. This CDR3 spans 11 amino acids. Germline V gives CDR1 SQVTM, CDR2 ANQGSEA. Trimming removed 4 bases from V and 6 bases from J, with 10 bases in between. CDR3 in amino acids: CSVVHSSEQYF. CDR3 coding DNA: TGCAGCGTTGTCCATTCGAGCGAGCAGTACTTC.

This clonotype was counted ten times or more. The rearrangement uses TRBV20-1 and TRBJ2-7, with 11 bases fitting TRBD2. J gave up 2 bases and V 7 bases, and 7 bases lay outside the gene matches. This CDR3 has 14 amino acids. Germline lookup yields CDR1 DFQATT and CDR2 SNEGSKA (reference sequence). The CDR3 is CSERLAGGPYEQYF. CDR3 in DNA: TGCAGTGAGCGCCTAGCGGGAGGTCCCTACGAGCAGTACTTC.

This clonotype has at least ten counts. The chain has TRBV29-1 and TRBJ2-7; possible D gene TRBD2, 5 bases. Germline-derived CDR1 and CDR2 are SQVTM and ANQGSEA. Trimming took off 3 bases at V and 2 bases at J, with 11 bases between the two ends. This CDR3 is built from 13 residues. CDR3 nucleotides: TGCAGCGTTGAGGACTCAAGTCCCTACGAGCAGTACTTC. It is translated as CSVEDSSPYEQYF.

The V gene is TRBV6-6, the J gene TRBJ2-4; D not resolved. CDR1 MNHNY and CDR2 SVGAGI come from the germline V gene (reference sequence). V was shortened by 5 bases and J by 6 bases, with 5 bases between the two germline ends. The CDR3 has 11 residues. The chain's CDR3 is CASSPSNIQYF. CDR3 nucleotides: TGTGCCAGCAGTCCCTCAAACATTCAGTACTTC.

This chain uses TRBV20-1 with TRBJ2-1; 9 positions agree with TRBD1. Germline V CDR1 and CDR2: DFQATT, SNEGSKA (reference sequence). The CDR3 is 13 amino acids. Trimming at V came to 6 bases and at J to 8 bases, leaving 8 bases not matched to a gene. The CDR3 loop is CSARGQGKYEQFF. CDR3 in DNA: TGCAGTGCCAGGGGACAGGGAAAGTATGAGCAGTTCTTC.

In this sample, this clonotype turned up a few times. V gene TRBV20-1 combines with J gene TRBJ2-4, with 7 bases identical to TRBD2. The J call may be in error: the DNA end matches TRBJ2-7 better. The CDR3 spans 14 residues. Germline CDR1 is DFQATT and CDR2 is SNEGSKA (reference sequence). The CDR3 nucleotides read TGCAGTGCTAGCTCCGGGACTACCGTCTCCGAGCAGTACTTC. This encodes CSASSGTTVSEQYF.